This T cell receptor (beta chain) was sequenced during a study of technical replicates of blood from a handful of donors. The sample holds one count of this clone. This CDR3 has 17 residues. The germline CDR1 and CDR2 sequences are SNHLY and FYNNEI. The V and J ends lost 3 bases and 4 bases respectively, with 20 bases between them. TCRdb's copy holds only in-frame clones and misses some; the assay was immunoSEQ multiplex PCR. The repertoire holds approximately 73,000 clones, 96% seen once, with roughly 0.35% in the top ten. The TCR comes from a human donor in good health. Sequenced material: T cells isolated from PBMCs. The V gene is TRBV2, the J gene TRBJ2-3, with a weak D call TRBD2 (6 bases). The CDR3 sequence: CASSERQRLVGPDTQYF. The DNA of the CDR3 is TGTGCCAGCAGTGAGCGTCAAAGACTAGTAGGTCCAGATACGCAGTATTTT.